One T cell receptor beta chain is described in this entry. Its antigen is as yet unknown. This sample is part of a study of cytomegalovirus exposure and HLA in healthy donors. Findings and limits, study-wide: Earlier analysis found most TCR beta V segments productive about 87% or about 30% of the time.

The CDR3 loop spans 11 amino acids. CDR1 is MNHNS, CDR2 SASEGT, per germline. The V and J ends lost 6 bases and 10 bases, in that order; junction bases with no gene match: 5. The PCR had 60 Vbeta and 13 Jbeta primers. As processed by the authors: Roughly 10 million shared chains were among around 80 million unique TCR beta chains counted in a later analysis. Only in-frame clones appear in the TCRdb table, and some are missing; sequencing was by immunoSEQ multiplex PCR. The D gene and trimming were derived from the DNA, and the V and J assignments and clone size from that table. The sample carries roughly 190,000 clones, 79% recorded once.

This sequence originates from a girl between 5 and 17 years old in good health and CMV-seropositive. The V gene is TRBV6-1, the J gene TRBJ1-1; 7 nucleotides match TRBD1. The sample was PBMCs. The DNA for the CDR3 is TGTGCCAGCAGAGCACAGGGGTTAGCTTTCTTT. Protein product: CASRAQGLAFF.